This T cell receptor beta chain is drawn from a study of identical twins. Germline V gene data show CDR1 as MDHEN and CDR2 as SYDVKM. This CDR3 has 17 residues. After removal of 4 bases from V and 7 bases from J, the junction contained 11 bases not matched to a gene. Study findings and constraints: Excess twin sharing in beta out-of-frame sequences was weaker. Monozygotic twin pairs showed more out-of-frame TCR alpha sharing than models estimated.

This clonotype came up a few times. Its antigen is unknown. One entry per CDR3 protein results from TCRdb running MiXCR on the 5' RACE reads. The table lists some 600,000 distinct CDR3 sequences, 7.1% of them singletons. These sequences were also reported in another study, on yellow fever vaccine responses in identical twins.

This chain uses TRBV28 with TRBJ2-1; 12 nucleotides agree with TRBD1. The clonotype comes from a woman aged 18-29 years in good health. The sample comprised PBMCs. The CDR3 nucleotides are TGTGCCAGCAGTTCTTCCAACCGGGACAGGGGGCTGAATGAGCAGTTCTTC. Protein product: CASSSSNRDRGLNEQFF.